This entry concerns a single TCR beta chain. These data belong to a study of blood T cell repertoires in COVID-19. About the research overall: Specimens from acute and convalescent COVID-19 originated in the United States, Italy and Spain.

Source study methods: Counts of nucleated cells, estimated from reference gene primer amplification, were obtained. Profiling relied on immunoSEQ multiplex PCR, and the TCRdb table lists in-frame clones only, not all of them. D and trimming come from the DNA, and the V and J calls and clone size come from that table. Among 380,000 or so clones, 80% to 90% were seen once, and the ten largest hold around 1.2%. The V end was cut by 7 bases, the J end by 0 bases, with 10 bases between. The germline gives CDR1 SGHVS, CDR2 FQNEAQ. This CDR3 is 14 amino acids long. The origin of this receptor is a man aged 40-50 years with acute or convalescent COVID-19. Material for sequencing was peripheral blood. The genes are TRBV7-8 and TRBJ1-5, with unresolved D. CDR3 region: CASTLFYSNQPQHF. For the CDR3, the DNA is TGTGCCAGCACCCTCTTTTATAGCAATCAGCCCCAGCATTTT.